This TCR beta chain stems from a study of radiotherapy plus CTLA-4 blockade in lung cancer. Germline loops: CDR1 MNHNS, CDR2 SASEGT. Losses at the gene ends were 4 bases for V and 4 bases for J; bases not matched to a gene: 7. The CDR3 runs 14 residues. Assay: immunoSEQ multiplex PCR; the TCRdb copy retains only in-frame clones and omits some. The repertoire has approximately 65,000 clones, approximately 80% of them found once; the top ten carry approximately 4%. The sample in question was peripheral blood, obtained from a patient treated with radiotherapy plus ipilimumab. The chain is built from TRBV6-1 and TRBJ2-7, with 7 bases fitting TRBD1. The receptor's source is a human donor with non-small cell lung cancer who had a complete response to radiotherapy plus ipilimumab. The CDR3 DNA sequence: TGTGCCAGCAGTGTTGGGGACAGCGTTTACGAGCAGTACTTC. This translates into CASSVGDSVYEQYF.